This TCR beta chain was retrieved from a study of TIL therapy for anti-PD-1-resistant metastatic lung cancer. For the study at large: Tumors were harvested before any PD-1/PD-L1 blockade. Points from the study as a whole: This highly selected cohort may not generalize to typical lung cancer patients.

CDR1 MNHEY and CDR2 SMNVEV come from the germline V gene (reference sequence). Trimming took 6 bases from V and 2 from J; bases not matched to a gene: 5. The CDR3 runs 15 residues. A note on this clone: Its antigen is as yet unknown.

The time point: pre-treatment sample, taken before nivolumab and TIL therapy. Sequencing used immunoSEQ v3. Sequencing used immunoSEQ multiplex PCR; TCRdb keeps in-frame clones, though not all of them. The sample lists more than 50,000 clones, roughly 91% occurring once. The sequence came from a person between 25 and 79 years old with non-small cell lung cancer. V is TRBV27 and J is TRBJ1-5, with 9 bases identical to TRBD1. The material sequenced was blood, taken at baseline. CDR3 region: CASRGTGMGNQPQHF. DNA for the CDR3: TGTGCCAGCAGAGGGACAGGGATGGGCAATCAGCCCCAGCATTTT.